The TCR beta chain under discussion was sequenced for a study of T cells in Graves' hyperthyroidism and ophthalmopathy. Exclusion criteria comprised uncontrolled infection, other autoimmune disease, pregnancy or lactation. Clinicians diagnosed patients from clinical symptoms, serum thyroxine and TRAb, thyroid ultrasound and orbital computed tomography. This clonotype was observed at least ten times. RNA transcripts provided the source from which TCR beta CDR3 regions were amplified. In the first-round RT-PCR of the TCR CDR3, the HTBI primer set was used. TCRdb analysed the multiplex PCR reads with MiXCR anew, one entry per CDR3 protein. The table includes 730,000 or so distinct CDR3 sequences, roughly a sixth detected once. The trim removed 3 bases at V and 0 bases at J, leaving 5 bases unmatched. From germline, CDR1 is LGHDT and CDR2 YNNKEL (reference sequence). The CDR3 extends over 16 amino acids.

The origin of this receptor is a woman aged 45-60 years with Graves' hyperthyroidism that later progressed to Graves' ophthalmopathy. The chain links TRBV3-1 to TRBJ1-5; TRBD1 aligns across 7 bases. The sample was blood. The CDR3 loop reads CASSQAGTASNQPQHF. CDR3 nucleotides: TGTGCCAGCAGCCAGGCCGGGACAGCTAGCAATCAGCCCCAGCATTTT.